The entry that follows covers one T cell receptor (beta chain) sequence. Its antigen is still unknown. This entry is derived from a study of blood T cells in healthy people across ages. Overall study findings and caveats: Age brought a roughly linear fall in TCR beta diversity measured per million T cells. Strong correlation linked observed beta diversity and percent naive T cells. Both naive CD4+ cell counts and diversity were greater in long-lived donors than in aged donors.

Germline CDR1 and CDR2: SGDLS and YYNGEE. The length of the CDR3 is 18 residues. V gave up 0 bases and J gave up 5 bases; unmatched junction bases: 13. Through a sample-barcoded 5' primer and a J-beta primer mix, a second PCR was run for roughly 7 to 12 cycles. TCRdb passed the 5' RACE reads through MiXCR, listing each CDR3 protein once. The data contain 1.5 million to 2 million distinct CDR3 sequences, just under 50% of them seen just once; the ten biggest clones take up 2.1%. The chain combines TRBV9 with TRBJ2-5, with 10 bases lining up with TRBD2. This TCR came from a woman aged 40 to 49 in good health. Sequenced input: blood. CDR3 bases: TGTGCCAGCAGCGTAGGAGGGGCTAGCGGGGGTCTGGGGGAGACCCAGTACTTC. It translates to CASSVGGASGGLGETQYF.